This is a list of T cell receptor beta chains from one sample in a study of T cell repertoires in cytomegalovirus infection. MiXCR was run by TCRdb on the reads, yielding one entry per CDR3 protein. Of fewer than 550,000 distinct CDR3 sequences in the sample, approximately 15% were seen once. The material sequenced was CD8+ T cells from PBMCs. All receptors derive from a human donor in good health (CMV status not recorded). Some clones in this sample may be carry-over from other donors' samples. CDR3s include the opening cysteine and the closing phenylalanine or tryptophan. D genes are given only for firm matches. A row's size may be missing; if present it is once, few, many or a size class.

d_gene,abundance,v_gene,j_gene,CDR3aa,CDR3nt
TRBD1,many,TRBV7-6,TRBJ1-3,CASSTGTGGGNTIYF,TGTGCCAGCAGCACCGGGACAGGGGGAGGAAACACCATATATTTT
NA,NA,TRBV29-1,TRBJ2-7,CSVGQKSSYEQYF,TGCAGCGTTGGACAGAAGAGCTCCTACGAGCAGTACTTC
NA,many,TRBV27,TRBJ1-5,CASSSQVSNQPQHF,TGTGCCAGCAGTTCTCAGGTTAGCAATCAGCCCCAGCATTTT
NA,NA,TRBV11-2,TRBJ2-7,CASSSVQGDEQYF,TGTGCCAGCAGCTCCGTTCAGGGCGACGAGCAGTACTTC
NA,many,TRBV12-3/TRBV12-4,TRBJ1-5,CASSLGQNQPQHF,TGTGCCAGCAGCCTAGGACAGAATCAGCCCCAGCATTTT
NA,many,TRBV6-6,TRBJ1-1,CASSYGPLSEAFF,TGTGCCAGCAGTTACGGGCCTCTCTCTGAAGCTTTCTTT
TRBD1,few,TRBV30,TRBJ2-3,CAWEQGAGDTQYF,TGTGCCTGGGAACAGGGGGCAGGAGATACGCAGTATTTT
NA,many,TRBV11-2,TRBJ1-2,CASSSDLANYGYTF,TGTGCCAGCAGCTCGGACCTTGCTAACTATGGCTACACCTTC
NA,few,TRBV30,TRBJ1-6,CAWSTEDNSPLHF,TGTGCCTGGAGTACCGAAGATAATTCACCCCTCCACTTT
TRBD1,NA,TRBV10-2,TRBJ2-7,CASWTGSFEQYF,TGCGCCAGTTGGACAGGGTCCTTCGAGCAGTACTTC
TRBD1,few,TRBV2,TRBJ1-1,CASREQGSNTEAFF,TGTGCCAGCAGGGAACAGGGGTCGAACACTGAAGCTTTCTTT
NA,few,TRBV29-1,TRBJ1-1,CSVAGGENTEAFF,TGCAGCGTTGCCGGCGGGGAGAACACTGAAGCTTTCTTT
TRBD2,many,TRBV20-1,TRBJ2-5,CSARAGLSRESGTQYF,TGCAGTGCTAGAGCCGGACTGTCGCGGGAGTCTGGGACCCAGTACTTC
NA,many,TRBV11-2,TRBJ2-7,CASSLRQGGWDEQYF,TGTGCCAGCAGCCTTCGACAGGGAGGATGGGACGAGCAGTACTTC
NA,NA,TRBV6-5,TRBJ1-2,CASSYRGSLNYGYTF,TGTGCCAGCAGTTACCGAGGATCCTTAAACTATGGCTACACCTTC
TRBD1,few,TRBV6-5,TRBJ2-5,CASSPGTGAPQETQYF,TGTGCCAGCAGTCCAGGGACAGGGGCGCCCCAAGAGACCCAGTACTTC
TRBD1,NA,TRBV27,TRBJ2-3,CASTSGQGSDTQYF,TGTGCCAGCACCTCTGGACAGGGCTCAGATACGCAGTATTTT
NA,NA,TRBV15,TRBJ1-1,CATSRDASYTEAFF,TGTGCCACCAGCAGAGATGCCAGTTACACTGAAGCTTTCTTT
TRBD2,many,TRBV4-1,TRBJ2-3,CASSRGGDTQYF,TGTGCCAGCAGCCGGGGGGGAGATACGCAGTATTTT
NA,many,TRBV7-2,TRBJ2-3,CASSLGGVSTDTQYF,TGTGCCAGCAGCTTAGGGGGGGTTAGCACAGATACGCAGTATTTT
TRBD2,few,TRBV7-4,TRBJ2-1,CASSSGLSRNEQFF,TGTGCCAGCAGCTCGGGACTATCTAGGAATGAGCAGTTCTTC
TRBD2,many,TRBV6-2/TRBV6-3,TRBJ2-7,CASSPPWDYTYEQYF,TGTGCCAGCAGCCCTCCTTGGGACTACACCTACGAGCAGTACTTC
NA,NA,TRBV19,TRBJ1-6,CATSQNNSPLHF,TGTGCGACGAGTCAGAATAATTCACCCCTCCACTTT
NA,NA,TRBV20-1,TRBJ1-4,CSARIEKTGVNEKLFF,TGCAGTGCTCGAATAGAGAAGACGGGAGTTAATGAAAAACTGTTTTTT
TRBD2,few,TRBV5-4,TRBJ2-3,CASSGGTSGMREYTQYF,TGTGCCAGCAGCGGGGGGACTAGCGGGATGCGGGAGTATACGCAGTATTTT
NA,few,TRBV19,TRBJ1-6,CASSTWDPINSPLHF,TGTGCCAGTAGTACATGGGACCCCATTAATTCACCCCTCCACTTT
NA,NA,TRBV4-2,TRBJ2-7,CARSQEAGKSYEKYF,TGTGCCAGAAGCCAAGAAGCCGGGAAATCCTACGAGAAGTACTTC
NA,few,TRBV9,TRBJ1-2,CASSPARVPAVYGYTF,TGTGCCAGCAGCCCCGCTCGGGTCCCGGCTGTCTATGGCTACACCTTC
TRBD2,many,TRBV28,TRBJ2-3,CASSLTASGTSGSGDTQYF,TGTGCCAGCAGTTTGACCGCCTCCGGGACTAGCGGGAGTGGTGATACGCAGTATTTT
TRBD1,few,TRBV7-6,TRBJ2-2,CASSPLITGADALTGELFF,TGTGCCAGCAGCCCACTAATAACAGGGGCGGATGCGTTGACCGGGGAGCTGTTTTTT
NA,NA,TRBV10-2,TRBJ1-4,CASKSGTDEKLFF,TGCGCCAGCAAGTCCGGGACGGATGAAAAACTGTTTTTT
NA,NA,TRBV7-9,TRBJ1-5,CASSSPGANQPQHF,TGTGCCAGCAGCTCCCCCGGGGCAAATCAGCCCCAGCATTTT
TRBD1,NA,TRBV24-1,TRBJ2-1,CATSDPGQGKNEQFF,TGTGCCACCAGTGATCCGGGACAGGGAAAAAATGAGCAGTTCTTC
TRBD1,NA,TRBV19,TRBJ1-1,CASSILGGASEAFF,TGTGCCAGTAGTATTTTAGGGGGCGCCTCTGAAGCTTTCTTT
TRBD2,NA,TRBV4-1,TRBJ2-1,CASSTLAGSYNEQFF,TGCGCCAGCAGCACCTTAGCGGGCTCCTACAATGAGCAGTTCTTC
NA,NA,TRBV29-1,TRBJ2-1,CSVVRENHNEQFF,TGCAGCGTTGTTCGGGAGAACCACAATGAGCAGTTCTTC
NA,many,TRBV4-1,TRBJ1-1,CASSQEGFGLTEAFF,TGCGCCAGCAGCCAAGAGGGTTTCGGTCTTACTGAAGCTTTCTTT
TRBD2,NA,TRBV27,TRBJ2-5,CASSALAGGETQYF,TGTGCCAGCAGTGCTTTAGCGGGGGGAGAGACCCAGTACTTC
TRBD2,many,TRBV7-2,TRBJ2-7,CASSSNPGTSGRGEQYF,TGTGCCAGCAGCTCAAACCCAGGGACTAGCGGGAGGGGGGAGCAGTACTTC
NA,NA,TRBV27,TRBJ2-1,CVSRRNRQVSYNEQFF,TGTGTCAGCCGAAGAAACCGCCAGGTATCCTACAATGAGCAGTTCTTC
TRBD2,many,TRBV11-2,TRBJ2-5,CASSLRLAARIGETQYF,TGTGCCAGCAGCCTAAGACTAGCGGCACGAATAGGGGAGACCCAGTACTTC
NA,many,TRBV11-2,TRBJ2-5,CASSPPTDRQETQYF,TGTGCCAGCAGCCCCCCGACAGACAGGCAAGAGACCCAGTACTTC
NA,many,TRBV6-6,TRBJ1-2,CASSYSEGPLRVLYGYTF,TGTGCCAGCAGTTACTCGGAGGGGCCCCTAAGGGTCCTCTATGGCTACACCTTC
TRBD2,many,TRBV12-3/TRBV12-4,TRBJ2-1,CASASGGHSYNEQFF,TGTGCCAGCGCGAGCGGGGGCCATTCCTACAATGAGCAGTTCTTC
NA,many,TRBV7-3,TRBJ2-5,CASSSPGPVQVETQYF,TGTGCCAGCAGCTCCCCGGGACCAGTCCAAGTCGAGACCCAGTACTTC
NA,NA,TRBV4-2,TRBJ2-7,CASSQDWSLEQYF,TGTGCCAGCAGCCAAGATTGGTCCCTCGAGCAGTACTTC
TRBD1,NA,TRBV27,TRBJ2-7,CASSPRTGMGEQYF,TGTGCCAGCAGCCCCCGGACAGGGATGGGCGAGCAGTACTTC
TRBD2,many,TRBV4-1,TRBJ2-5,CASSSQAGAGETQYF,TGCGCCAGCAGCTCCCAAGCGGGAGCGGGGGAGACCCAGTACTTC
NA,NA,TRBV9,TRBJ2-7,CASSVGGEGYEQYF,TGTGCCAGCAGCGTAGGGGGAGAGGGGTACGAGCAGTACTTC
TRBD1,many,TRBV12-3/TRBV12-4,TRBJ1-2,CAEGQGASGYTF,TGTGCGGAAGGGCAGGGGGCAAGTGGCTACACCTTC
NA,NA,TRBV25-1,TRBJ1-6,CASSDGSPLHF,TGTGCCAGCAGTGATGGTTCACCCCTCCACTTT